The rows below give T cell receptor beta chains drawn from one sample of a study of blood T cell repertoires in COVID-19. Profiling relied on immunoSEQ multiplex PCR, and the TCRdb table lists in-frame clones only, not all of them. This table has over 150,000 clones, 80% to 90% appearing once. Material for sequencing was peripheral blood. Receptors originate from a man between 25 and 39 years old with acute or convalescent COVID-19. The CDR3 runs from the conserved cysteine through the conserved F or W. D genes are given only for firm matches. Not every row has a clone size; where given, it reads once, few, many or a size class.

CDR3 protein	CDR3 DNA	clone size	V gene	J gene	D gene
CASSPGGVRTDTQYF	TGTGCCAGCTCACCAGGGGGCGTACGCACAGATACGCAGTATTTT	few	TRBV18	TRBJ2-3	.
CATNGGIDTDTQYF	TGTGCCACTAATGGAGGGATAGACACAGATACGCAGTATTTT	.	TRBV5-4	TRBJ2-3	.
CASSAAGTGIYGYTF	TGTGCCAGCAGTGCGGCCGGGACAGGGATCTATGGCTACACCTTC	.	TRBV28	TRBJ1-2	TRBD1
CASSPGTLSRGETQYF	TGTGCCAGCAGCCCTGGAACACTCTCCCGGGGGGAGACCCAGTACTTC	.	TRBV11-2	TRBJ2-5	.
CASSARVGATEAFF	TGTGCCAGCAGCGCAAGGGTAGGGGCCACTGAAGCTTTCTTT	few	TRBV9	TRBJ1-1	.
CASGTGYNEQFF	TGCGCCAGCGGGACAGGCTACAATGAGCAGTTCTTC	.	TRBV5-1	TRBJ2-1	TRBD1
CSVEDYGTVNYGYTF	TGCAGCGTTGAAGATTACGGGACTGTTAACTATGGCTACACCTTC	once	TRBV29-1	TRBJ1-2	.
CASTWQGGNQPQHF	TGTGCCAGTACCTGGCAGGGTGGCAATCAGCCCCAGCATTTT	.	TRBV19	TRBJ1-5	.
CASSFRTGGASGANVLTF	TGTGCCAGCAGTTTTCGAACAGGGGGCGCGTCTGGGGCCAACGTCCTGACTTTC	.	TRBV27	TRBJ2-6	TRBD1
CASSASITDTQYF	TGTGCCAGCAGCGCATCTATCACAGATACGCAGTATTTT	.	TRBV2	TRBJ2-3	.
CASSFGGNSNQPQHF	TGTGCCAGCAGTTTTGGAGGGAATAGCAATCAGCCCCAGCATTTT	.	TRBV27	TRBJ1-5	.
CASSQWRRGVSEQYF	TGTGCCAGCAGCCAATGGCGGCGGGGGGTTTCCGAGCAGTACTTC	.	TRBV14	TRBJ2-7	TRBD2
CATSGPTGNTEAFF	TGTGCCACCAGCGGACCGACAGGAAACACTGAAGCTTTCTTT	.	TRBV24-1	TRBJ1-1	.
CASSQGRENNEQFF	TGCGCCAGCAGCCAAGGCAGGGAAAACAATGAGCAGTTCTTC	once	TRBV4-1	TRBJ2-1	.
CASSPTGSTNEKLFF	TGTGCCAGCAGTCCCACAGGGTCAACTAATGAAAAACTGTTTTTT	.	TRBV28	TRBJ1-4	.
CASSFQAGNTGELFF	TGTGCCAGCAGCTTTCAGGCAGGGAACACCGGGGAGCTGTTTTTT	.	TRBV11-3	TRBJ2-2	.
CASSDNLGQETQYF	TGCGCCAGCAGCGACAACTTAGGACAAGAGACCCAGTACTTC	once	TRBV5-1	TRBJ2-5	.
CSVGRDGNEKLFF	TGCAGCGTAGGGAGGGACGGCAATGAAAAACTGTTTTTT	.	TRBV29-1	TRBJ1-4	.
CASNSNRGNTEAFF	TGCGCCAGCAATAGTAACAGGGGGAACACTGAAGCTTTCTTT	few	TRBV10-2	TRBJ1-1	TRBD1
CASSPPGGSSQPQHF	TGTGCCAGCTCACCTCCAGGTGGGTCGTCCCAGCCCCAGCATTTT	.	TRBV18	TRBJ1-5	.
CASSVDSNLVYEQYF	TGTGCCAGCAGCGTAGACAGCAATCTCGTCTACGAGCAGTACTTC	.	TRBV9	TRBJ2-7	.
CATSAGTGGYYNEQFF	TGTGCCACCAGTGCCGGGACAGGGGGCTATTACAATGAGCAGTTCTTC	.	TRBV24-1	TRBJ2-1	TRBD1
CASSRPGLGANVLTF	TGTGCCAGTAGTCGGCCAGGACTTGGGGCCAACGTCCTGACTTTC	.	TRBV19	TRBJ2-6	.
CASSFSDRTSTDTQYF	TGCGCCAGCAGCTTTAGTGACAGAACTAGCACAGATACGCAGTATTTT	.	TRBV5-1	TRBJ2-3	.
CASSHGRWNTEAFF	TGTGCCAGCAGCCATGGCAGGTGGAACACTGAAGCTTTCTTT	.	TRBV3-1/TRBV3-2	TRBJ1-1	.
CATSRASGADTQYF	TGTGCCACCAGTCGGGCTAGCGGCGCAGATACGCAGTATTTT	.	TRBV24-1	TRBJ2-3	TRBD2
CASRALDRFTSTDTQYF	TGTGCCAGCAGGGCCCTCGACAGGTTCACTAGCACAGATACGCAGTATTTT	.	TRBV2	TRBJ2-3	.
CASSLQERGYEQYF	TGTGCCAGCAGTTTACAGGAGAGAGGGTACGAGCAGTACTTC	.	TRBV27	TRBJ2-7	.
CASRSRLAGAPPGGTDTQYF	TGTGCCAGCAGATCCCGGCTAGCGGGGGCGCCTCCGGGTGGCACAGATACGCAGTATTTT	.	TRBV5-4	TRBJ2-3	TRBD2
CASSYSDRAIGYTF	TGTGCCAGCAGTTACTCGGACAGGGCCATTGGCTACACCTTC	.	TRBV6-5	TRBJ1-2	TRBD1
CASSLGGIVNTEAFF	TGCGCCAGCAGCTTGGGAGGGATAGTGAACACTGAAGCTTTCTTT	.	TRBV5-1	TRBJ1-1	.
CASSWTGDSPLHF	TGTGCCAGCAGTTGGACAGGAGATTCACCCCTCCACTTT	.	TRBV28	TRBJ1-6	TRBD1
CATSAGTGGNTGELFF	TGTGCCACCAGTGCCGGGACAGGGGGCAACACCGGGGAGCTGTTTTTT	.	TRBV24-1	TRBJ2-2	TRBD1
CASSQSSSGANVLTF	TGTGCCAGCTCACAATCGAGCTCTGGGGCCAACGTCCTGACTTTC	.	TRBV18	TRBJ2-6	.